The rows below give T cell receptor beta chains drawn from one sample of a study of blood T cells in healthy people across ages. Using its own MiXCR run on the 5' RACE reads, TCRdb lists one record per CDR3 protein. The sample yields 750,000 to 950,000 distinct CDR3 sequences, 25% to 30% seen once. This sample also belongs to another study, concerning T cells of mothers and their children.

The specimen was blood. These receptor sequences come from a woman aged 40-49 years in good health. Each CDR3 is given with its conserved first and last residue. A D gene is named only where the DNA matches it firmly. Size values are once, few and many counts, or a class for expanded clones, and some rows have none.

d_call: TRBD2; v_call: TRBV4-1; clone_size: few; j_call: TRBJ2-1; cdr3_aa: CAVSVAGNNEQFF; cdr3_nt: TGCGCCGTGTCGGTAGCGGGGAACAATGAGCAGTTCTTC
d_call: TRBD2; v_call: TRBV5-1; clone_size: NA; j_call: TRBJ2-3; cdr3_aa: CASSLELTSGGAGDTQYF; cdr3_nt: TGCGCCAGCAGCTTGGAACTGACTAGCGGGGGGGCCGGAGATACGCAGTATTTT
d_call: NA; v_call: TRBV7-2; clone_size: once; j_call: TRBJ1-2; cdr3_aa: CASSPQNGRVYGYTF; cdr3_nt: TGTGCCAGCAGCCCCCAAAACGGACGGGTCTATGGCTACACCTTC
d_call: NA; v_call: TRBV7-3; clone_size: few; j_call: TRBJ1-2; cdr3_aa: CASSLRPGGGYGYTF; cdr3_nt: TGTGCCAGCAGCTTACGGCCGGGTGGGGGCTATGGCTACACCTTC
d_call: TRBD2; v_call: TRBV24-1; clone_size: NA; j_call: TRBJ2-7; cdr3_aa: CAASDSDQLQGLAGEYEQYF; cdr3_nt: TGTGCCGCCAGTGATTCCGACCAATTACAAGGACTAGCGGGGGAATACGAGCAGTACTTC
d_call: NA; v_call: TRBV7-3; clone_size: few; j_call: TRBJ1-1; cdr3_aa: CASSPLGGMMTEAFF; cdr3_nt: TGTGCCAGCAGCCCGCTTGGAGGGATGATGACTGAAGCTTTCTTT
d_call: TRBD1; v_call: TRBV6-6; clone_size: few; j_call: TRBJ2-1; cdr3_aa: CASNHPGQGGDGQFF; cdr3_nt: TGTGCCAGCAACCACCCGGGACAGGGCGGGGATGGGCAGTTCTTC
d_call: NA; v_call: TRBV7-9; clone_size: many; j_call: TRBJ1-1; cdr3_aa: CASSLDQATEAFF; cdr3_nt: TGTGCCAGCAGCTTAGACCAGGCCACTGAAGCTTTCTTT
d_call: NA; v_call: TRBV4-2; clone_size: many; j_call: TRBJ2-6; cdr3_aa: CASSQGTVRPSGANVLTF; cdr3_nt: TGTGCCAGCAGCCAAGGCACGGTACGCCCCTCTGGGGCCAACGTCCTGACTTTC
d_call: NA; v_call: TRBV7-9; clone_size: few; j_call: TRBJ2-3; cdr3_aa: CASSRSDNTDTQYF; cdr3_nt: TGTGCCAGCAGCCGTTCCGACAACACAGATACGCAGTATTTT
d_call: NA; v_call: TRBV7-2; clone_size: once; j_call: TRBJ2-3; cdr3_aa: CASSPSRPEDTQYF; cdr3_nt: TGTGCCAGCAGCCCCTCCAGACCGGAAGATACGCAGTATTTT
d_call: NA; v_call: TRBV5-1; clone_size: NA; j_call: TRBJ2-1; cdr3_aa: CASSLVARSYNEQFF; cdr3_nt: TGCGCCAGCAGCTTGGTCGCCAGGTCCTACAATGAGCAGTTCTTC
d_call: NA; v_call: TRBV9; clone_size: NA; j_call: TRBJ1-2; cdr3_aa: CASSVRIVEGGCGYTF; cdr3_nt: TGTGCCAGCAGCGTAAGGATCGTGGAAGGTGGATGTGGCTACACCTTC
d_call: NA; v_call: TRBV20-1; clone_size: NA; j_call: TRBJ1-3; cdr3_aa: CSASPSRGTGNTIYF; cdr3_nt: TGCAGTGCTAGTCCTTCAAGGGGGACTGGAAACACCATATATTTT
d_call: NA; v_call: TRBV5-1; clone_size: NA; j_call: TRBJ1-2; cdr3_aa: CASSLYVLGSGYTF; cdr3_nt: TGCGCCAGCAGCTTGTATGTCCTGGGAAGTGGCTACACCTTC
d_call: NA; v_call: TRBV24-1; clone_size: few; j_call: TRBJ2-1; cdr3_aa: CATHMWQPWGHEQFF; cdr3_nt: TGTGCCACCCATATGTGGCAGCCCTGGGGGCATGAGCAGTTCTTC
d_call: TRBD1; v_call: TRBV6-1; clone_size: many; j_call: TRBJ1-6; cdr3_aa: CASSEKGAFYNSPLHF; cdr3_nt: TGTGCCAGCAGTGAAAAGGGGGCCTTTTATAATTCACCCCTCCACTTT
d_call: TRBD1; v_call: TRBV5-1; clone_size: many; j_call: TRBJ2-5; cdr3_aa: CASSLNPTGQKETQYF; cdr3_nt: TGCGCCAGCAGCTTGAATCCGACAGGGCAGAAGGAGACCCAGTACTTC
d_call: NA; v_call: TRBV4-1; clone_size: NA; j_call: TRBJ2-3; cdr3_aa: CASSQGEGRNTQYF; cdr3_nt: TGCGCCAGCAGCCAAGGAGAAGGACGAAATACGCAGTATTTT
d_call: NA; v_call: TRBV24-1; clone_size: few; j_call: TRBJ2-3; cdr3_aa: CATSAGDFTDTQYF; cdr3_nt: TGTGCCACCAGTGCGGGAGATTTCACAGATACGCAGTATTTT
d_call: TRBD1; v_call: TRBV29-1; clone_size: few; j_call: TRBJ1-2; cdr3_aa: CSVDRRDRVGYTF; cdr3_nt: TGCAGCGTTGACAGGCGGGACAGGGTTGGCTACACCTTC
d_call: TRBD2; v_call: TRBV20-1; clone_size: many; j_call: TRBJ2-5; cdr3_aa: CSATLGGEGETQYF; cdr3_nt: TGCAGTGCCACTCTGGGAGGGGAGGGGGAGACCCAGTACTTC
d_call: NA; v_call: TRBV15; clone_size: many; j_call: TRBJ1-4; cdr3_aa: CATSRDRGGGRNEKLFF; cdr3_nt: TGTGCCACCAGCAGAGATCGGGGAGGGGGACGCAATGAAAAACTGTTTTTT
d_call: NA; v_call: TRBV2; clone_size: few; j_call: TRBJ2-4; cdr3_aa: CASSSGSIAKNIQYF; cdr3_nt: TGTGCCAGCAGTTCAGGGAGTATCGCCAAAAACATTCAGTACTTC
d_call: NA; v_call: TRBV5-1; clone_size: many; j_call: TRBJ2-5; cdr3_aa: CASKAGAGTEETQYF; cdr3_nt: TGCGCCAGCAAGGCGGGGGCCGGGACGGAAGAGACCCAGTACTTC
d_call: TRBD1; v_call: TRBV5-1; clone_size: many; j_call: TRBJ1-2; cdr3_aa: CASSRGQSDVNYGYTF; cdr3_nt: TGCGCCAGCAGCCGGGGACAGAGCGACGTTAACTATGGCTACACCTTC
d_call: TRBD1; v_call: TRBV7-2; clone_size: few; j_call: TRBJ1-6; cdr3_aa: CASSSDRGHNSPLHF; cdr3_nt: TGTGCCAGCAGCAGCGACAGGGGGCATAATTCACCCCTCCACTTT
d_call: NA; v_call: TRBV15; clone_size: NA; j_call: TRBJ1-5; cdr3_aa: CATSRGGNNQPQHF; cdr3_nt: TGTGCCACCAGCAGAGGAGGGAACAATCAGCCCCAGCATTTT
d_call: NA; v_call: TRBV6-2/TRBV6-3; clone_size: few; j_call: TRBJ1-2; cdr3_aa: CASSPGPLWLGYGYTF; cdr3_nt: TGTGCCAGCAGTCCGGGACCCCTTTGGCTTGGATATGGCTACACCTTC
d_call: NA; v_call: TRBV11-2; clone_size: NA; j_call: TRBJ2-7; cdr3_aa: CASSLAQIRSYEQYF; cdr3_nt: TGTGCCAGCAGCTTAGCCCAGATACGCTCCTACGAGCAGTACTTC
d_call: NA; v_call: TRBV6-1; clone_size: many; j_call: TRBJ2-5; cdr3_aa: CASSDSGPNPYQETQYF; cdr3_nt: TGTGCCAGCAGTGATTCGGGACCTAACCCTTACCAAGAGACCCAGTACTTC
d_call: TRBD2; v_call: TRBV12-3/TRBV12-4; clone_size: NA; j_call: TRBJ2-1; cdr3_aa: CASRWTGGINEQFF; cdr3_nt: TGTGCCAGCAGGTGGACGGGAGGGATCAATGAGCAGTTCTTC
d_call: TRBD1; v_call: TRBV15; clone_size: NA; j_call: TRBJ2-4; cdr3_aa: CATSRYTGEAKNIQYF; cdr3_nt: TGTGCCACCAGCAGGTACACAGGGGAGGCCAAAAACATTCAGTACTTC
d_call: TRBD1; v_call: TRBV2; clone_size: few; j_call: TRBJ2-3; cdr3_aa: CASRQGIADTQYF; cdr3_nt: TGTGCCAGCAGACAGGGGATTGCAGATACGCAGTATTTT
d_call: TRBD2; v_call: TRBV20-1; clone_size: NA; j_call: TRBJ2-7; cdr3_aa: CSARRELIYEQYF; cdr3_nt: TGCAGTGCTAGGCGGGAGCTTATCTACGAGCAGTACTTC
d_call: NA; v_call: TRBV12-3/TRBV12-4; clone_size: NA; j_call: TRBJ2-3; cdr3_aa: CASSLSEMNTQYF; cdr3_nt: TGTGCCAGCAGTTTGAGCGAGATGAATACGCAGTATTTT
d_call: NA; v_call: TRBV6-5; clone_size: many; j_call: TRBJ2-7; cdr3_aa: CASSYIGENEQYF; cdr3_nt: TGTGCCAGCAGTTATATAGGGGAGAACGAGCAGTACTTC
d_call: NA; v_call: TRBV20-1; clone_size: few; j_call: TRBJ1-5; cdr3_aa: CSARGGAGNQPQHF; cdr3_nt: TGCAGTGCTAGAGGGGGCGCGGGCAATCAGCCCCAGCATTTT
d_call: NA; v_call: TRBV20-1; clone_size: NA; j_call: TRBJ1-2; cdr3_aa: CSALDVSGIYGYTF; cdr3_nt: TGCAGTGCTCTAGATGTCTCCGGAATCTATGGCTACACCTTC
d_call: NA; v_call: TRBV28; clone_size: NA; j_call: TRBJ2-1; cdr3_aa: CTSSLRNEQFF; cdr3_nt: TGTACCAGCAGTTTGCGGAATGAGCAGTTCTTC
d_call: TRBD1; v_call: TRBV5-6; clone_size: many; j_call: TRBJ2-7; cdr3_aa: CASSLKGQNYEQYF; cdr3_nt: TGTGCCAGCAGCTTAAAGGGACAGAACTACGAGCAGTACTTC
d_call: NA; v_call: TRBV19; clone_size: NA; j_call: TRBJ1-2; cdr3_aa: CASSSGPTDGYTF; cdr3_nt: TGTGCCAGTAGTTCGGGACCGACAGATGGCTACACCTTC
d_call: NA; v_call: TRBV15; clone_size: many; j_call: TRBJ2-3; cdr3_aa: CATSRELGSSVTQYF; cdr3_nt: TGTGCCACCAGCAGAGAATTAGGATCTTCAGTTACGCAGTATTTT
d_call: NA; v_call: TRBV20-1; clone_size: NA; j_call: TRBJ2-5; cdr3_aa: CSVGSAREQYF; cdr3_nt: TGCAGTGTTGGATCGGCACGTGAGCAGTACTTC
d_call: NA; v_call: TRBV4-1; clone_size: NA; j_call: TRBJ2-5; cdr3_aa: CASSQGTLETQYF; cdr3_nt: TGCGCCAGCAGCCAGGGGACGCTGGAGACCCAGTACTTC
d_call: TRBD1; v_call: TRBV12-3/TRBV12-4; clone_size: many; j_call: TRBJ1-5; cdr3_aa: CASSWTGGNQPQHF; cdr3_nt: TGTGCCAGCAGTTGGACAGGGGGCAATCAGCCCCAGCATTTT
d_call: NA; v_call: TRBV12-3/TRBV12-4; clone_size: few; j_call: TRBJ1-6; cdr3_aa: CASRSFENSPPHF; cdr3_nt: TGTGCCTCGAGATCTTTTGAGAATTCACCCCCCCACTTT
d_call: NA; v_call: TRBV4-1; clone_size: NA; j_call: TRBJ1-3; cdr3_aa: CASSPGEGWNTIYF; cdr3_nt: TGCGCCAGCAGCCCAGGGGAAGGGTGGAACACCATATATTTT
d_call: TRBD1; v_call: TRBV10-3; clone_size: few; j_call: TRBJ2-3; cdr3_aa: CAISGTQGADTQYF; cdr3_nt: TGTGCCATCAGTGGGACACAGGGGGCAGATACGCAGTATTTT
d_call: NA; v_call: TRBV9; clone_size: many; j_call: TRBJ2-1; cdr3_aa: CASSVANRAAGNEQFF; cdr3_nt: TGTGCCAGCAGCGTAGCGAACAGGGCAGCGGGCAATGAGCAGTTCTTC
d_call: NA; v_call: TRBV4-1; clone_size: NA; j_call: TRBJ2-7; cdr3_aa: CASSQGPAGINEQYF; cdr3_nt: TGCGCCAGCAGCCAAGGGCCGGCAGGGATCAACGAGCAGTACTTC
d_call: NA; v_call: TRBV7-8; clone_size: NA; j_call: TRBJ2-6; cdr3_aa: CATPLFSSGANVLTF; cdr3_nt: TGTGCCACCCCGCTATTCAGCTCTGGGGCCAACGTCCTGACTTTC